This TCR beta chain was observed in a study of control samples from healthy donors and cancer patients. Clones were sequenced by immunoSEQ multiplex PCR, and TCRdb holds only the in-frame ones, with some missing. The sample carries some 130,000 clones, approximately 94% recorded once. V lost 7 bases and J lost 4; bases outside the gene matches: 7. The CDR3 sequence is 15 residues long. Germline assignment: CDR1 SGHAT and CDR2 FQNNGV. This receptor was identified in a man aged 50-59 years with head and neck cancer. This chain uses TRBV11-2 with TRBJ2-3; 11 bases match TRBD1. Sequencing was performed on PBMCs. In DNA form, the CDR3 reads TGTGCCAGCACCTCCGGGACAGGGGGACCAGATACGCAGTATTTT. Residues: CASTSGTGGPDTQYF.